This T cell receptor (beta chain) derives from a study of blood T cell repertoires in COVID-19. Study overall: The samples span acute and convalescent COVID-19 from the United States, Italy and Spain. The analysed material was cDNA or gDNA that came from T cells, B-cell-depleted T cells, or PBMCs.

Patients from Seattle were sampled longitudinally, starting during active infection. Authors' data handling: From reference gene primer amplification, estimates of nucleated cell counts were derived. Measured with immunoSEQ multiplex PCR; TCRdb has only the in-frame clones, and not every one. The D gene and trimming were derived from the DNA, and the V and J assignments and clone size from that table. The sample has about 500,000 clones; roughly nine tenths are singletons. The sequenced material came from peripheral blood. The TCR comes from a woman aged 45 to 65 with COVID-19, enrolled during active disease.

CDR3 DNA: TGTGCCACCAGCAGAGATGGGACAGACAATCAGCCCCAGCATTTT. This sequence encodes CATSRDGTDNQPQHF. The chain joins TRBV15 to TRBJ1-5; TRBD1 matches 7 bases. V trimming: 0 bases; J trimming: 3 bases; junction bases outside the gene matches: 2. This CDR3 contains 15 residues. Looked up from germline, CDR1 is LNHNV and CDR2 is YYDKDF (reference sequence).